The clone carrying this TCR beta chain came up once. The antigen is unknown. V lost 6 bases and J lost 2; bases outside the gene matches: 5. This CDR3 region has 15 residues. CDR1 and CDR2 from the germline V gene are LNHDA and SQIVND (reference sequence). The data are from a study of cytomegalovirus exposure and HLA in healthy donors. Regarding the study as a whole: Sequencing likely generated an artifact that appeared as a cluster of highly shared sequence variants. Researchers reported in a later analysis that common viral pathogens appeared linked to several top clusters. The study put under 200 TCR beta chains on its list as cytomegalovirus-associated. Rare sequences made up most TCRs, while some public TCRs were found in many donors.

Vbeta (60) and Jbeta (13) primers were used in the PCR. Profiling relied on immunoSEQ multiplex PCR, and the TCRdb table lists in-frame clones only, not all of them. The table shows roughly 170,000 clones, with 80% to 85% occurring only once. The sequence was obtained from a woman in her thirties in good health and CMV-seronegative. The specimen was PBMCs. The rearrangement uses TRBV19 and TRBJ2-7; 12 bases match TRBD2. The CDR3 here is CASSPGLAGTYEQYF. The CDR3 DNA sequence: TGTGCCAGTAGCCCGGGACTAGCGGGCACCTACGAGCAGTACTTC.